This T cell receptor beta chain was captured by sequencing in a study of T cells in Graves' hyperthyroidism and ophthalmopathy. The CDR3 has 15 residues. V was shortened by 2 bases and J by 1 base, with 9 bases between the two germline ends. Germline V gene lookup returns CDR1 SGHTA and CDR2 FQGNSA. RNA transcripts served as the template for amplifying TCR beta CDR3 regions. TCR CDR3 underwent first-round RT-PCR with the HTBI primer set. Via MiXCR, TCRdb re-called the multiplex PCR reads, giving one row per CDR3 protein. The sample lists roughly 160,000 distinct CDR3 sequences, 8% to 9.5% seen once, with approximately 20% in the top ten. This clonotype occurred many times.

The source of this sequence is a woman between 18 and 29 years old with Graves' hyperthyroidism that later progressed to Graves' ophthalmopathy. The chain joins TRBV7-2 to TRBJ2-1, with D maybe TRBD1 (5 bases). Sequences were obtained from blood. CDR3 protein: CASSLQGWSYNEQFF. DNA of the CDR3: TGTGCCAGCAGCTTACAGGGATGGTCCTACAATGAGCAGTTCTTC.